One and the same sample provided the 25 T cell receptor beta chains below, sequenced in a study of blood T cell repertoires in COVID-19. Clones were read by immunoSEQ multiplex PCR, and TCRdb kept only the in-frame ones, dropping some. Here the sample spans fewer than 150,000 clones, about 90% being singletons. The specimen was peripheral blood. The source is a human donor in a cohort sampled during active COVID-19.

V usage is TRBV6-2 or TRBV6-3 and J usage is TRBJ2-3, with D perhaps matching TRBD2 (5 bases). Trimming took off 0 bases at V and 4 bases at J, with 11 bases between the two ends. This CDR3 contains 15 residues. The germline V gene encodes CDR1 MNHEY and CDR2 SVGEGT. DNA for the CDR3: TGTGCCAGCAGTTACTCGACTCGAGGGCCAGATACGCAGTATTTT. It encodes CASSYSTRGPDTQYF.

The J gene is TRBJ1-5, the V gene TRBV5-8, with D perhaps TRBD1 (6 bases). In germline, CDR1 is SGHTS, CDR2 YDEGEE. V was pared by 4 bases and J by 3 bases, with 20 bases between. CDR3 length: 17 residues. The CDR3 DNA follows: TGTGCCAGCAGCCCAAGAGGGGGAGGGAGGAACAATCAGCCCCAGCATTTT. This codes for CASSPRGGGRNNQPQHF.

The chain employs TRBV7-2 and TRBJ2-5, with 8 bases fitting TRBD2. The CDR3 contains 15 residues. Germline CDR1 is SGHTA and CDR2 is FQGNSA. Unmatched junction bases numbered 9, after V lost 5 bases and J lost 4 bases. CDR3 loop: CASSPRRLAGETQYF. CDR3 sequence (DNA): TGTGCCAGCAGCCCGAGGAGGCTAGCGGGAGAGACCCAGTACTTC.

The chain uses TRBV7-7 and TRBJ2-5; D is ambiguous. CDR1 SSHAT and CDR2 FNYEAQ come from the germline V gene (reference sequence). The CDR3 is 13 residues long. Trimming shortened V by 2 bases and J by 5 bases, and 9 bases separated the two germline ends. The CDR3, as DNA: TGTGCCAGCAGCTTACACCGGGTGGAGACCCAGTACTTC. Protein: CASSLHRVETQYF.

This chain connects TRBV28 to TRBJ2-7, with TRBD1 matching 11 bases. This CDR3 has 15 amino acids. CDR1 MDHEN and CDR2 SYDVKM come from the germline V gene. J was trimmed by 4 bases and V by 5 bases; bases with no gene match: 7. The CDR3 reads CASSTRTGGIYEQYF. In DNA, the CDR3 is TGTGCCAGCAGTACAAGGACAGGGGGCATTTACGAGCAGTACTTC.

This clone is a singleton in its sample. The rearrangement links TRBV6-6 to TRBJ2-1; no definite D call. There are 13 residues in the CDR3. Germline V gives CDR1 MNHNY, CDR2 SVGAGI (reference sequence). V was clipped by 3 bases and J by 5 bases, with 8 bases between them. CDR3 sequence: CASSYPGNNEQFF. The DNA of the CDR3 is TGTGCCAGCAGTTATCCAGGTAACAATGAGCAGTTCTTC.

The chain has TRBV5-1 and TRBJ1-5, with TRBD1 identical over 8 bases. This CDR3 comprises 16 residues. CDR1 SGHRS and CDR2 YFSETQ come from the germline V gene. The V gene end was trimmed by 4 bases and the J gene end by 2 bases; junction bases not matched to a gene: 8. CDR3 protein: CASSPDLDRGNQPQHF. For the CDR3, the DNA is TGCGCCAGCAGCCCGGACCTGGACAGGGGCAATCAGCCCCAGCATTTT.

The rearrangement links TRBV6-5 to TRBJ2-5; 7 bases line up with TRBD2. The trim removed 9 bases at V and 5 bases at J, leaving 6 bases unmatched. The CDR3 totals 12 residues. Germline lookup yields CDR1 MNHEY and CDR2 SVGAGI. This CDR3 reads CASRRGWETQYF. The CDR3 bases are TGTGCCAGTCGGCGGGGGTGGGAGACCCAGTACTTC.

The CDR3 loop is CASSPRGDDRGTGADTQYF. The CDR3 DNA reads TGCGCCAGCAGCCCCCGGGGCGATGACAGGGGAACGGGCGCAGATACGCAGTATTTT. J is TRBJ2-3 and V is TRBV5-1; 8 bases agree with TRBD1. J gave up 4 bases and V 4 bases, and 20 bases lay outside the gene matches. The CDR3 is 19 residues long. Germline V CDR1 and CDR2: SGHRS, YFSETQ.

The chain couples TRBV11-3 to TRBJ1-2, with 7 nucleotides matching TRBD1. The V gene end was trimmed by 5 bases and the J gene end by 3 bases; junction bases not matched to a gene: 3. Looked up from germline, CDR1 is SGHNT and CDR2 is YENEEA. The CDR3 spans 13 residues. The CDR3 reads CASSPGQDYGYTF. In nucleotides, the CDR3 is TGTGCCAGCAGCCCCGGACAGGACTATGGCTACACCTTC.

The chain has TRBV3-1 (or the pseudogene TRBV3-2) and TRBJ2-7, with D perhaps matching TRBD2 (6 bases). Per germline, CDR1 LGHDT and CDR2 YNNKEL (reference sequence). V was pared by 0 bases and J by 6 bases, with 15 bases between. The CDR3 has 15 amino acids. The DNA of the CDR3 is TGTGCCAGCAGCCAAGATAACGGGGGTAATTCCGAGCAGTACTTC. This codes for CASSQDNGGNSEQYF.

The chain has TRBV5-4 and TRBJ2-5; TRBD1 might be the D (5 bases). V shed 2 bases and J shed 5 bases, with 16 bases lying between them. Germline V gene sequence: CDR1 SGHNT, CDR2 YYREEE (reference sequence). This CDR3 region has 15 residues. The CDR3 sequence is CASSFQGWMKETQYF. The CDR3 nucleotides are TGTGCCAGCAGCTTCCAGGGTTGGATGAAGGAGACCCAGTACTTC.

This chain joins TRBV6-5 and TRBJ1-2; D possibly corresponds to TRBD1 (5 bases). Trimming cost V 6 bases and J 6 bases, with 17 bases left between them. The CDR3 has 14 residues. Germline lookup yields CDR1 MNHEY and CDR2 SVGAGI. The DNA of the CDR3 is TGTGCCAGCAGAGCGGGACCCTCCCATGATGGCTACACCTTC. Translated: CASRAGPSHDGYTF.

The chain recombines TRBV6-5 with TRBJ1-5; a weak D match, TRBD1 (5 bases). CDR3 size: 15 residues. V gave up 9 bases and J gave up 1 base, with 16 bases separating them. Germline V gives CDR1 MNHEY, CDR2 SVGAGI. CDR3 sequence (DNA): TGTGCCAGTTCTCTGTCCGGGGGGAGCAATCAGCCCCAGCATTTT. Its protein is CASSLSGGSNQPQHF.

The V gene is TRBV2, the J gene TRBJ1-4, with D unclear. The V gene's germline CDR1 is SNHLY and CDR2 FYNNEI. This CDR3 comprises 16 residues. V was cut by 5 bases and J by 3 bases, with 16 bases left in between. The CDR3 loop is CASSLRSGWANEKLFF. The CDR3, as DNA: TGTGCCAGCAGTCTCCGGAGCGGGTGGGCTAATGAAAAACTGTTTTTT.

V and J are TRBV4-1 and TRBJ2-1; tentative D call: TRBD2 (6 bases). V was pared by 1 base and J by 4 bases, with 14 bases between. The germline CDR1 and CDR2 sequences are MGHRA and YSYEKL. This CDR3 comprises 16 residues. CDR3 nucleotide sequence: TGCGCCAGCAGCCAAGTCGGAGCGGGCGATTACAATGAGCAGTTCTTC. Its protein product is CASSQVGAGDYNEQFF.

The chain combines TRBV29-1 with TRBJ2-1, with unresolved D. V was cut by 5 bases and J by 5 bases, with 16 bases left in between. Germline lookup yields CDR1 SQVTM and CDR2 ANQGSEA. The CDR3 loop spans 14 amino acids. Written as DNA, the CDR3 is TGCAGCGTTAAAGGTAGATCGCGAGACAATGAGCAGTTCTTC. This encodes CSVKGRSRDNEQFF.

The rearrangement joins TRBV20-1 to TRBJ1-1; D remains ambiguous. This CDR3 region has 10 residues. Germline CDR1 and CDR2: DFQATT and SNEGSKA (reference sequence). The V end lost 5 bases, the J end lost 6 bases, and 7 bases lay between the germline ends. The CDR3 spells CSAPQAEAFF. The CDR3 nucleotides are TGCAGTGCTCCGCAGGCTGAAGCTTTCTTT.

This rearrangement joins TRBV28 to TRBJ2-7; 9 bases agree with TRBD2. Losses at the gene ends were 10 bases for V and 5 bases for J; bases not matched to a gene: 12. In germline, CDR1 is MDHEN, CDR2 SYDVKM. The CDR3 runs to 14 residues. CDR3: CATRSAGGPHEQYF. Here the CDR3 DNA reads TGTGCCACCAGATCCGCGGGAGGGCCTCACGAGCAGTACTTC. Full variable domain (missing parts from reference TRBV28 and TRBJ2-7): DVKVTQSSRYLVKRTGEKVFLECVQDMDHENMFWYRQDPGLGLRLIYFSYDVKMKEKGDIPEGYSVSREKKERFSLILESASTNQTSMYLCATRSAGGPHEQYFGPGTRLTVT.

The rearrangement joins TRBV11-3 to TRBJ2-3; 13 positions match TRBD2. V was clipped by 5 bases and J by 3 bases; unmatched bases: 5. Germline CDR1 SGHNT, CDR2 YENEEA. This CDR3 is built from 16 residues. The CDR3 DNA reads TGTGCCAGCAGCCGACTAGCGGGAGGTAGGACAGATACGCAGTATTTT. Translation: CASSRLAGGRTDTQYF.

The rearrangement uses TRBV2 and TRBJ2-1, with 9 bases lining up with TRBD2. V lost 6 bases to trimming and J lost 5 bases; unmatched junction nucleotides: 8. This CDR3 is 15 amino acids long. CDR1 and CDR2 from the germline V gene are SNHLY and FYNNEI. The chain's CDR3 is CASRAAGGPHNEQFF. In nucleotides, the CDR3 is TGTGCCAGCAGAGCAGCGGGAGGACCTCACAATGAGCAGTTCTTC.

Here the CDR3 DNA reads TGTGCCAGCAGCTTATGGCTAGCGGGGGCCTACGAGCAGTACTTC. It codes for CASSLWLAGAYEQYF. The chain is built from TRBV7-2 and TRBJ2-7, with TRBD2 matching over 10 bases. With 2 bases clipped from V and 2 bases from J, the junction kept 3 bases outside the gene matches. The CDR3 has 15 amino acids. CDR1 and CDR2 from the germline V gene are SGHTA and FQGNSA.

This chain uses TRBV5-1 with TRBJ2-3; 12 bases agree with TRBD2. This CDR3 has 17 amino acids. With V trimmed by 1 base and J by 2 bases, 5 bases remained unmatched. Germline V CDR1 and CDR2: SGHRS, YFSETQ. The CDR3 here is CASSLTRTSGITDTQYF. Here the CDR3 DNA reads TGCGCCAGCAGCTTGACTAGGACTAGCGGGATCACAGATACGCAGTATTTT.

J is TRBJ1-1 and V is TRBV18, with TRBD1 matching over 9 bases. The CDR3 totals 14 residues. The J segment lost 1 base and the V segment lost 6 bases, leaving 3 bases of the junction unmatched. Germline values: CDR1 KGHSH, CDR2 LQKENI. This chain's CDR3 is CASSQTGGNTEAFF. The DNA of the CDR3 is TGTGCCAGCTCGCAGACAGGGGGGAACACTGAAGCTTTCTTT.

The V and J genes are TRBV9 and TRBJ2-4; TRBD2 is a possible D gene (5 bases). The germline gives CDR1 SGDLS, CDR2 YYNGEE. This CDR3 region has 16 residues. Deletions cut 0 bases from V and 0 bases from J, with 10 bases between. CDR3 nucleotide sequence: TGTGCCAGCAGCGTAGATAGCGCCCGAGCCAAAAACATTCAGTACTTC. It translates to CASSVDSARAKNIQYF.